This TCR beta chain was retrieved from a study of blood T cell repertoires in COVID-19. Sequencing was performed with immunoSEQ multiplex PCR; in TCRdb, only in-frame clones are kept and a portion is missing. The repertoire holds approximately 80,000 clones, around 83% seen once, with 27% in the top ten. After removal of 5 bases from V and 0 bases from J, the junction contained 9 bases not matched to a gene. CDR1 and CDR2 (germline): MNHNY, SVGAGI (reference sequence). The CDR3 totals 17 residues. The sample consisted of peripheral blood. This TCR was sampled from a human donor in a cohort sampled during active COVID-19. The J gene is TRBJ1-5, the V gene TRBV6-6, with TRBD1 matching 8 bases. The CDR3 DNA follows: TGTGCCAGCAGTCCTGGGACAGGCCCCGATAGCAATCAGCCCCAGCATTTT. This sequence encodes CASSPGTGPDSNQPQHF.